The 19 T cell receptor beta chains given below trace back to one sample, sequenced in a study of Graves' ophthalmopathy and Graves' hyperthyroidism. CDR3 regions of TCR beta were amplified from RNA transcripts. A first-round RT-PCR used HTBI primers, followed by a second-round multiplex PCR. Using its own MiXCR run on the multiplex PCR reads, TCRdb lists one record per CDR3 protein. The data show about 210,000 distinct CDR3 sequences, 29% seen once. What was sequenced was peripheral blood. These receptors all stem from a man aged 45-60 years with Graves' ophthalmopathy.

This clonotype was detected ten times or more. The J gene is TRBJ2-7, the V gene TRBV7-9; TRBD2 matches at 8 bases. The ends lost 5 bases at V and 5 bases at J; junction bases unmatched: 8. CDR1 and CDR2 (germline): SEHNR, FQNEAQ (reference sequence). The CDR3 consists of 14 residues. The CDR3 sequence: CASSRGGAQDEQYF. The CDR3, as DNA: TGTGCCAGCAGCCGGGGGGGAGCGCAAGACGAGCAGTACTTC.

This clonotype occurred many times. Relative to the germline gene, one junction end is altered; a read error may explain this. The rearrangement uses TRBV29-1 and TRBJ2-5, with a possible D match to TRBD2 (6 bases). CDR1 SQVTM and CDR2 ANQGSEA come from the germline V gene. This CDR3 region has 14 residues. DNA of the CDR3: TGCGGCGTTGAGAGAGGGAGGCTTGGGGAGACCCAGTACTTC. This translates into CGVERGRLGETQYF. The complete variable domain, with remaining parts taken from reference TRBV29-1 and TRBJ2-5, reads SAVISQKPSRDICQRGTSLTIQCQVDSQVTMMFWYRQQPGQSLTLIATANQGSEATYESGFVIDKFPISRPNLTFSTLTVSNMSPEDSSIYLCGVERGRLGETQYFGPGTRLLVL.

This clonotype was counted ten times or more. This rearrangement joins TRBV19 to TRBJ2-6; D is uncertain. Trimming stripped 4 bases from V and 2 bases from J, with 12 bases between. Germline CDR1 is LNHDA and CDR2 is SQIVND (reference sequence). The CDR3 sequence is 16 residues long. The CDR3 nucleotides are TGTGCCAGTAGTACCGCCCGGCAGGCTGGGGCCAACGTCCTGACTTTC. This encodes CASSTARQAGANVLTF. Based on the CDR3 plus reference TRBV19 and TRBJ2-6, the full variable domain is DGGITQSPKYLFRKEGQNVTLSCEQNLNHDAMYWYRQDPGQGLRLIYYSQIVNDFQKGDIAEGYSVSREKKESFPLTVTSAQKNPTAFYLCASSTARQAGANVLTFGAGSRLTVL.

This clonotype came up many times. V usage is TRBV11-2 and J usage is TRBJ2-7; 7 nucleotides align to TRBD2. The CDR3 contains 13 residues. V trimming: 8 bases; J trimming: 3 bases; junction bases outside the gene matches: 7. The V gene's germline CDR1 is SGHAT and CDR2 FQNNGV. The CDR3 sequence is CASLGGGNYEQYF. The CDR3 bases are TGTGCCAGCTTGGGGGGAGGGAACTACGAGCAGTACTTC.

The J gene is TRBJ1-6, the V gene TRBV12-3 or TRBV12-4; D may be TRBD1 (6 bases). V lost 7 bases and J lost 7, with 17 bases in between. The CDR3 sequence is 15 residues long. The DNA of the CDR3 is TGTGCCAGCACCCTTGGGACATTCCGAAATTCACCCCTCCACTTT. Its translation is CASTLGTFRNSPLHF.

This clonotype appeared many times. This rearrangement joins TRBV10-2 to TRBJ2-7; D is ambiguous. The length of the CDR3 is 13 residues. Per germline, CDR1 WSHSY and CDR2 SAAADI. V was cut by 2 bases and J by 3 bases, with 8 bases left in between. The CDR3 spells CASSEPLGYEQYF. The CDR3 DNA sequence: TGCGCCAGCAGTGAGCCTCTAGGCTACGAGCAGTACTTC.

At least ten counts were recorded for this clonotype. This CDR3 is CASSFSLGGSSYEQYF. DNA of the CDR3: TGTGCCAGCAGTTTTTCGCTTGGCGGGAGCTCCTACGAGCAGTACTTC. The chain employs TRBV12-3 or TRBV12-4 and TRBJ2-7; 7 positions match TRBD2. The CDR3 totals 16 residues. J gave up 0 bases and V 3 bases, and 8 bases lay outside the gene matches.

This sequence joins TRBV6-2 or TRBV6-3 and TRBJ2-7; D might be TRBD1 (6 bases). V was pared by 7 bases and J by 6 bases, with 22 bases between. The CDR3 is made up of 15 amino acids. Germline V gives CDR1 MNHEY, CDR2 SVGEGT. Written as DNA, the CDR3 is TGTGCCAGCACCGACCCTGACAGGAAAGTCTCCGAGCAGTACTTC. Amino acids: CASTDPDRKVSEQYF.

The V gene is TRBV11-3, the J gene TRBJ2-7, with TRBD1 identical over 7 bases. The CDR3 is made up of 15 amino acids. J lost 3 bases, V lost 7 bases, and 12 bases had no gene match. Germline values: CDR1 SGHNT, CDR2 YENEEA. The DNA of the CDR3 is TGTGCCAGCACCCCCCAGGGGACAGCTATCTACGAGCAGTACTTC. Translation: CASTPQGTAIYEQYF.

This clonotype was counted many times. This chain connects TRBV6-1 to TRBJ2-2, with TRBD1 identical over 7 bases. The CDR3 length is 14 residues. J lost 7 bases, V lost 2 bases, and 4 bases had no gene match. Germline assignment: CDR1 MNHNS and CDR2 SASEGT. As DNA, the CDR3 is TGTGCCAGCAGTGAACAACAGGGGAGCGGGGAGCTGTTTTTT. This translates into CASSEQQGSGELFF.

The CDR3 region is CSASPSYEQYF. For the CDR3, the DNA is TGCAGTGCTAGCCCCTCCTACGAGCAGTACTTC. This chain links TRBV20-1 with TRBJ2-7; D remains ambiguous. The V end was cut by 3 bases, the J end by 0 bases, with 3 bases between. Germline CDR1 and CDR2: DFQATT and SNEGSKA (reference sequence). The CDR3 spans 11 residues.

This clonotype was counted ten times or more. The rearrangement joins TRBV2 to TRBJ2-7; the D is unclear. Germline V CDR1 and CDR2: SNHLY, FYNNEI. V lost 6 bases, J lost 5 bases, and 8 bases lay in between. The CDR3 length is 11 residues. The CDR3 spells CASSQTDEQYF. The CDR3 nucleotides are TGTGCCAGCAGCCAGACCGACGAGCAGTACTTC.

The gene calls are TRBV6-2 or TRBV6-3 and TRBJ1-1; D is undetermined. V dropped 7 bases and J dropped 3 bases, with 21 bases sitting between them. This CDR3 has 16 residues. Per germline, CDR1 MNHEY and CDR2 SVGEGT. The CDR3 sequence: CASMKGVGSLDTEAFF. CDR3 DNA: TGTGCCAGCATGAAAGGTGTCGGCAGCCTAGACACTGAAGCTTTCTTT.

Ten or more counts support this clonotype. The rearrangement uses TRBV5-1 and TRBJ2-6; D remains ambiguous. The CDR3 extends over 15 amino acids. The V and J ends lost 0 bases and 4 bases respectively, with 8 bases between them. CDR1 is SGHRS and CDR2 is YFSETQ in the germline V gene. This CDR3 is CASSLGQIGANVLTF. The CDR3 DNA reads as TGCGCCAGCAGCTTGGGGCAGATCGGGGCCAACGTCCTGACTTTC.

The V gene is TRBV6-1, the J gene TRBJ1-2, with 9 bases lining up with TRBD1. From germline, CDR1 is MNHNS and CDR2 SASEGT. The V and J ends lost 3 bases and 8 bases, in that order; junction bases with no gene match: 4. The CDR3 runs 13 residues. Written as DNA, the CDR3 is TGTGCCAGCAGTGAGGGACAGGGTGGAGGCTACACCTTC. Protein: CASSEGQGGGYTF.

In this sample, this clonotype turned up many times. V gene TRBV19 combines with J gene TRBJ2-7, with a possible D match to TRBD1 (6 bases). Germline-derived CDR1 and CDR2 are LNHDA and SQIVND (reference sequence). The CDR3 totals 15 residues. Trimming left V 4 bases short and J 2 bases short, with 15 bases between. In nucleotides, the CDR3 is TGTGCCAGTAGTAGAGTACCAGGGGCGACCTACGAGCAGTACTTC. It translates to CASSRVPGATYEQYF.

This clonotype appeared a single time. The chain recombines TRBV28 with TRBJ1-1; D unclear. Germline V gives CDR1 MDHEN, CDR2 SYDVKM. V was clipped by 4 bases and J by 5 bases, with 11 bases between them. The CDR3 spans 13 residues. The CDR3 DNA reads as TGTGCCAGCAGTTCTTTCCCCGGGACTGAAGCTTTCTTT. It encodes CASSSFPGTEAFF. The full variable domain, rest sourced from reference TRBV28 and TRBJ1-1, is DVKVTQSSRYLVKRTGEKVFLECVQDMDHENMFWYRQDPGLGLRLIYFSYDVKMKEKGDIPEGYSVSREKKERFSLILESASTNQTSMYLCASSSFPGTEAFFGQGTRLTVV.

This clonotype has at least ten counts. The rearrangement uses TRBV12-3 or TRBV12-4 and TRBJ1-5; TRBD1 matches 12 bases. The ends lost 6 bases at V and 7 bases at J; junction bases unmatched: 7. The CDR3 sequence is 15 residues long. Here the CDR3 DNA reads TGTGCCAGCAGCCCCGGGACAGGGGGCTGGCAGCCCCAGCATTTT. Its protein is CASSPGTGGWQPQHF.

V usage is TRBV6-1 and J usage is TRBJ1-1; D gene ambiguous. V dropped 7 bases and J dropped 1 base, with 10 bases sitting between them. The V gene's germline CDR1 is MNHNS and CDR2 SASEGT. This CDR3 has 13 amino acids. DNA for the CDR3: TGTGCCAGCACTCAATCCCGGAACACTGAAGCTTTCTTT. Translation: CASTQSRNTEAFF.